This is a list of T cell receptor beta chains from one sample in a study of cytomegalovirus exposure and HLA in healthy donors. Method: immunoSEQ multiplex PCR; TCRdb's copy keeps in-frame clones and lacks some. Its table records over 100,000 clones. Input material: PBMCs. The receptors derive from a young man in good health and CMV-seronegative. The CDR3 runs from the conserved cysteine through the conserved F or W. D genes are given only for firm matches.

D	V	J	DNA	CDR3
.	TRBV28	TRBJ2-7	TGTGCCAGCAGCTCGGAGCGGGCAGCCATATTC	CASSSERAAIF
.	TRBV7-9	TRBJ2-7	TGTGCCAGCAGCTCGGGAATCTCCTACGAGCAGTACTTC	CASSSGISYEQYF
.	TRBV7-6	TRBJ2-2	TGTGCCAGCAGCCCCCGGCAGGGTGGTACCGGGGAGCTGTTTTTT	CASSPRQGGTGELFF
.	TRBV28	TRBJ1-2	TGTGCCAGCAGTTCGCGGGTCGGAGATTTTAGACATGGCTACACCTTC	CASSSRVGDFRHGYTF
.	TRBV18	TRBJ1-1	TGTGCCAGCTCACCGACAGAATCTTTGAACACTGAAGCTTTCTTT	CASSPTESLNTEAFF
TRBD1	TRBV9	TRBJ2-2	TGTGCCAGCAGCGTACAGGGGGCCGGGGAGCTGTTTTTT	CASSVQGAGELFF
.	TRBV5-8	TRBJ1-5	TGTGCCAGCAGCTTACGTCTCGCGGGTAGTCAGCCCCAGCATTTT	CASSLRLAGSQPQHF
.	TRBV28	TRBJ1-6	TGTGCCATCCAAGGTGGGGGGGTGAGCTCCTATAATTCACCCCTCCACTTT	CAIQGGGVSSYNSPLHF
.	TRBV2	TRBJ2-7	TGTGCCAGCAGAGCCGGGACACTAGGGTACGAGCAGTACTTC	CASRAGTLGYEQYF
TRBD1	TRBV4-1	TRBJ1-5	TGCGCCAGCAGCCAAGGGACAGGGGCAAATCAGCCCCAGCATTTT	CASSQGTGANQPQHF
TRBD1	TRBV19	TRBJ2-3	TGTGCCAGTAGTCGACAGGGGCCTGGGGATACGCAGTATTTT	CASSRQGPGDTQYF
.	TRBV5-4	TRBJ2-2	TGTGCCAGCAGCTCCCTAGCGGGGGAGCTGTTTTTT	CASSSLAGELFF
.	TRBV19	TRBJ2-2	TGTGCCAGTAGGCCAATACAGGGTAGCCGGGAGCTGTTTTTT	CASRPIQGSRELFF
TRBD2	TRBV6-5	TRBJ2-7	TGTGCCAGCAGTTTTCGGACTAGCGGTTCCTACGAGCAGTACTTC	CASSFRTSGSYEQYF
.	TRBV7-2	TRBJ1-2	TGTGCCAGCAGCCCGGACACGAATAACTATGGCTACACCTTC	CASSPDTNNYGYTF
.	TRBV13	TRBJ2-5	TGTGCCAGCAGCTTAGTCGGGGGAGAGACCCAGTACTTC	CASSLVGGETQYF
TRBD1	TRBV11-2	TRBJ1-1	TGTGCCAGCAGCCCCGACAGGGTCGTGGCTGAAGCTTTCTTT	CASSPDRVVAEAFF
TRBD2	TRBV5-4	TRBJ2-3	TGTGCCAGCAGAATTCTAGCGGGGGGGACAGATACGCAGTATTTT	CASRILAGGTDTQYF
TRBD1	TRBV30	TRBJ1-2	TGTGCCTGGGGTGGGACAGGGACCCTCGCTCGTGGCTACACCTTC	CAWGGTGTLARGYTF
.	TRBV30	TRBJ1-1	TGTGCCTGGAGTTTTGGAGGTTTGGCTGAAGCTTTCTTT	CAWSFGGLAEAFF
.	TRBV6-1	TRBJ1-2	TGTGCCAGCAGTGAAGCGTCGGACTGGGCGGGGTATGGCTACACCTTC	CASSEASDWAGYGYTF
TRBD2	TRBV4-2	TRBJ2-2	TGTGCCAGCAGCCAACGCAGAGATCGGGCTAGCGGGGTTGGTGGCGGGGAGCTGTTTTTT	CASSQRRDRASGVGGGELFF
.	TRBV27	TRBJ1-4	TGTGCCAGCAGTTCATCCAGGGGAACTAATGAAAAACTGTTTTTT	CASSSSRGTNEKLFF
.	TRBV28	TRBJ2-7	TGTGCCAGCAGTGCGGATTCCTACGAGCAGTACTTC	CASSADSYEQYF
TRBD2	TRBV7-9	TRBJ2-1	TGTGCCAGCAGCCCTAGCGGGGAGCAGTTCTTC	CASSPSGEQFF
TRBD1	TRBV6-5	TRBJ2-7	TGTGCCAGCAGTCTCCGGACAGGGTACTCCTACGAGCAGTACTTC	CASSLRTGYSYEQYF
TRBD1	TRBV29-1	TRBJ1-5	TGCAGCGTCCAGGGACAGGAGGCGGGGGAGCCCCAGCATTTT	CSVQGQEAGEPQHF
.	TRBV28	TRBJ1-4	TGTGCCAGCAGTTTACGGGACTGGGAACTGTTTTTT	CASSLRDWELFF
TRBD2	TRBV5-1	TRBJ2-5	TGCGCCAGCAGCCTTGGCGGGAGGGGCCGCGAAGAGACCCAGTACTTC	CASSLGGRGREETQYF
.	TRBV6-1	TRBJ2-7	TGTGCCAGCAGTCTCGTGCTAGCCTACGAGCAGTACTTC	CASSLVLAYEQYF
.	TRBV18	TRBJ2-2	TGTGCCAGCTCACCACCCTCCCTGAGCACCGGGGAGCTGTTTTTT	CASSPPSLSTGELFF
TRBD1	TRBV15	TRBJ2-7	TGTGCCACCAGCAGAGGACCACTACAGGGGGCGTCGGGCGAGCAGTACTTC	CATSRGPLQGASGEQYF
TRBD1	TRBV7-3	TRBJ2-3	TGTGCCAGCAGCCGGACAGGGAGCACAGATACGCAGTATTTT	CASSRTGSTDTQYF
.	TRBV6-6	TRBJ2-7	TGTGCCAGCAGTCTGGAAGGGGCCCGCTACGAGCAGTACTTC	CASSLEGARYEQYF
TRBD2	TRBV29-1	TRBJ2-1	TGCAGCGTTCCCAGGCGGGAGTATAATAATGAGCAGTTCTTC	CSVPRREYNNEQFF
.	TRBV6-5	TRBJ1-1	TGTGCCAGCAGTTCCCCGACATCGCCGAACACTGAAGCTTTCTTT	CASSSPTSPNTEAFF